This entry lists 14 T cell receptor beta chains sequenced from one sample in a study of cytomegalovirus exposure and HLA in healthy donors. The assay was immunoSEQ multiplex PCR, and TCRdb's table has in-frame clones only and misses some. The sample shows about 82,000 clones, around 92% of them seen only once. What was sequenced was PBMCs. The receptors derive from a man in his late teens or twenties in good health and CMV-seronegative.

This chain uses TRBV19 with TRBJ2-1; D gene uncertain. Germline V gene data show CDR1 as LNHDA and CDR2 as SQIVND (reference sequence). The V end was cut by 0 bases, the J end by 5 bases, with 11 bases between. The CDR3 sequence is 15 residues long. As DNA, the CDR3 is TGTGCCAGTAGTATAGATGCATTCTATAACAATGAGCAGTTCTTC. It specifies CASSIDAFYNNEQFF.

The chain recombines TRBV30 with TRBJ2-1; D not certain. The V end was cut by 4 bases, the J end by 1 base, with 8 bases between. Germline V gives CDR1 GTSNPN, CDR2 SVGIG (reference sequence). This CDR3 has 13 amino acids. CDR3 residues: CAWTYVSYNEQFF. As DNA, the CDR3 is TGTGCCTGGACCTACGTGTCCTACAATGAGCAGTTCTTC.

This clone was counted once. The chain combines TRBV5-4 with TRBJ2-1; TRBD2 might be the D (7 bases). The CDR3 length is 15 residues. Germline assignment: CDR1 SGHNT and CDR2 YYREEE (reference sequence). Trimming pared 5 bases from V and 6 bases from J, leaving 18 bases between. The CDR3 protein is CASRSRGAALNEQFF. In nucleotides, the CDR3 is TGTGCCAGCAGGTCCCGGGGGGCCGCTCTCAATGAGCAGTTCTTC.

The rearrangement uses TRBV7-2 and TRBJ2-1; D may be TRBD1 (5 bases). Germline loops: CDR1 SGHTA, CDR2 FQGNSA. The CDR3 spans 13 residues. V dropped 0 bases and J dropped 14 bases, with 14 bases sitting between them. CDR3 loop: CASSLAPGQGKFF. The CDR3, as DNA: TGTGCCAGCAGCTTAGCACCCGGACAAGGGAAGTTCTTC.

This rearrangement joins TRBV5-6 to TRBJ1-1; possibly TRBD1 for D (6 bases). Germline V CDR1 and CDR2: SGHDT, YYEEEE. V lost 9 bases, J lost 1 base, and 13 bases lay in between. This CDR3 region has 13 residues. This CDR3 is CATNTRGNTEAFF. Here the CDR3 DNA reads TGTGCCACCAACACCAGGGGGAACACTGAAGCTTTCTTT. Combining the CDR3 with reference TRBV5-6 and TRBJ1-1 gives the whole variable domain DAGVTQSPTHLIKTRGQQVTLRCSPKSGHDTVSWYQQALGQGPQFIFQYYEEEERQRGNFPDRFSGHQFPNYSSELNVNALLLGDSALYLCATNTRGNTEAFFGQGTRLTVV.

The rearrangement links TRBV6-5 to TRBJ2-5; 8 bases match TRBD1. J was trimmed by 3 bases and V by 0 bases; bases with no gene match: 6. Germline CDR1 MNHEY, CDR2 SVGAGI. This CDR3 comprises 16 residues. The CDR3, as DNA: TGTGCCAGCAGTTACTCCTGGGCAGGGGGCGAAGAGACCCAGTACTTC. Protein: CASSYSWAGGEETQYF.

This clone has more than one count but fewer than ten. The chain couples TRBV27 to TRBJ1-2, with D possibly matching TRBD1 (5 bases). V dropped 3 bases and J dropped 6 bases, with 11 bases sitting between them. The length of the CDR3 is 13 residues. Germline CDR1 is MNHEY and CDR2 is SMNVEV (reference sequence). CDR3 nucleotide sequence: TGTGCCAGCAGTTTCCGAGACAGAAATGGCTACACCTTC. This codes for CASSFRDRNGYTF.

Here the CDR3 DNA reads TGTGCCAGTAGTTCCACACCGGACAGCGTCGAGGAGACCCAGTACTTC. Its protein is CASSSTPDSVEETQYF. The chain carries TRBV19 and TRBJ2-5, with D maybe TRBD1 (6 bases). CDR1 is LNHDA and CDR2 is SQIVND in the germline V gene (reference sequence). This CDR3 comprises 16 residues. V was trimmed by 5 bases and J by 5 bases, leaving 21 bases between them.

The rearrangement joins TRBV5-4 to TRBJ1-2, with D possibly TRBD1 on 6 matching bases. The CDR3 is 13 residues long. Trimming cost V 4 bases and J 8 bases, with 15 bases left between them. In germline, CDR1 is SGHNT, CDR2 YYREEE (reference sequence). CDR3 sequence (DNA): TGTGCCAGCAGCCATTCGGACAGTAGCGGCTACACCTTC. Amino acids: CASSHSDSSGYTF.

V is TRBV6-5 and J is TRBJ1-5, with 8 nucleotides matching TRBD1. The CDR3 runs 14 residues. After removal of 4 bases from V and 5 bases from J, the junction contained 4 bases not matched to a gene. Germline lookup yields CDR1 MNHEY and CDR2 SVGAGI. CDR3 DNA sequence: TGTGCCAGCAGTTCTAGACAGGGGTATCAGCCCCAGCATTTT. Protein product: CASSSRQGYQPQHF.

This rearrangement joins TRBV28 to TRBJ2-1; D perhaps matches TRBD1 (6 bases). Trimming stripped 2 bases from V and 9 bases from J, with 11 bases between. Per germline, CDR1 MDHEN and CDR2 SYDVKM. The CDR3 is 13 residues long. For the CDR3, the DNA is TGTGCCAGCAGTTTAGACAGGACCCGTGAGCAGTTCTTC. Translating gives CASSLDRTREQFF.

This clone has only one observation. This sequence joins TRBV7-9 and TRBJ1-2; the match to TRBD1 covers 10 bases. The germline CDR1 and CDR2 sequences are SEHNR and FQNEAQ (reference sequence). The V segment lost 5 bases and the J segment 7 bases; nucleotides outside the gene matches: 10. CDR3 length: 15 residues. The DNA of the CDR3 is TGTGCCAGCAGCCGGCCAGGGACAGGGGCTGCTGGCTACACCTTC. Its translation is CASSRPGTGAAGYTF. The full variable domain, completed using reference TRBV7-9 and TRBJ1-2, is DTGVSQNPRHKITKRGQNVTFRCDPISEHNRLYWYRQTLGQGPEFLTYFQNEAQLEKSRLLSDRFSAERPKGSFSTLEIQRTEQGDSAMYLCASSRPGTGAAGYTFGSGTRLTVV.

The chain is built from TRBV10-1 and TRBJ1-1, with unresolved D. Germline V gives CDR1 WNHNN, CDR2 SYGVQD (reference sequence). The CDR3 is made up of 14 amino acids. The V and J ends lost 0 bases and 3 bases respectively, with 8 bases between them. CDR3 in amino acids: CASSESGTYTEAFF. CDR3 sequence (DNA): TGCGCCAGCAGTGAGTCGGGCACTTACACTGAAGCTTTCTTT.

This chain links TRBV6-5 with TRBJ1-1, with D tentatively TRBD1 (6 bases). The CDR3 runs to 13 residues. The germline V gene has CDR1 MNHEY and CDR2 SVGAGI. V shed 7 bases and J shed 5 bases, with 14 bases lying between them. The CDR3 bases are TGTGCCAGCACCCAGGGAGGGGGTACTGAAGCTTTCTTT. Translated, it gives CASTQGGGTEAFF.